This T cell receptor beta chain was found in a study of T cell repertoires in cytomegalovirus infection (dated by TCRdb to the late 2010s). With respect to the entire study: The HLA type of each donor mattered for the analysis, because public TCR beta signatures pointed to carriage of CMV infection along with the matching HLA type. Here is what the overall study found, with its caveats: Carriers of CMV infection plus the relevant HLA type were discriminated by the cumulative frequency of public TCR beta family members in the study cohort and in an independent approximately 400-donor cohort. The ex vivo response was dominated by HLA-C-restricted CMV-specific TCR beta clonotypes, and the single most frequent clonotype in two of eight donors was supplied by these HLA-C-restricted clonotypes.

The junction shows trimming of 1 base on V and 2 bases on J, and the gene matches do not reach 5 bases of it. There are 17 amino acids in the CDR3, from cysteine to phenylalanine inclusive. The only DNA kept is the CDR3, 51 bases in frame from the first base. For CDR1 and CDR2, the germline V gene lists SGHVS and FNYEAQ. Sequencing instrument: Illumina HiSeq 1500. In-frame beta chains were kept once TCRdb had trimmed the public reads at Q25 with fastp and called clones with MiXCR. Every CDR3 protein is listed once, alongside the most common genes and DNA of its rows. The table for this sample lists approximately 97,000 distinct CDR3 sequences; approximately 17% of them were counted only once. Less than 10% of the sample is held by the ten biggest clonotypes. This clonotype has at least ten counts. Its antigen target is currently unknown. No base qualities exist here, and no much larger clone lies one base off it.

Sequencing was performed on PBMCs. The chain is made from TRBV7-6 and TRBJ2-6; 7 nucleotides in the junction match TRBD2. The sequence came from a human donor in good health (CMV status not recorded). Some clones in this sample may be carry-over from other donors' samples. CDR3 sequence: CASSLDGRAAGANVLTF. The base sequence is TGTGCCAGCAGCTTAGATGGGAGGGCGGCTGGGGCCAACGTCCTGACTTTC.